This TCR beta chain was found in a study of control samples from healthy donors and cancer patients. The CDR3 loop spans 12 amino acids. Germline CDR1 SNHLY, CDR2 FYNNEI. Trimming cost V 10 bases and J 10 bases; bases outside gene matches: 9. Method: immunoSEQ multiplex PCR; TCRdb's copy keeps in-frame clones and lacks some. The sample records 150,000 to 200,000 clones, 80% to 95% being singletons. The source material was blood. The chain has TRBV2 and TRBJ2-1; 8 nucleotides align to TRBD2. This receptor was obtained from a woman aged 60 to 75 in good health. The CDR3 spells CATRQAGVEQFF. The CDR3 DNA reads as TGTGCCACAAGGCAAGCGGGGGTGGAGCAGTTCTTC.